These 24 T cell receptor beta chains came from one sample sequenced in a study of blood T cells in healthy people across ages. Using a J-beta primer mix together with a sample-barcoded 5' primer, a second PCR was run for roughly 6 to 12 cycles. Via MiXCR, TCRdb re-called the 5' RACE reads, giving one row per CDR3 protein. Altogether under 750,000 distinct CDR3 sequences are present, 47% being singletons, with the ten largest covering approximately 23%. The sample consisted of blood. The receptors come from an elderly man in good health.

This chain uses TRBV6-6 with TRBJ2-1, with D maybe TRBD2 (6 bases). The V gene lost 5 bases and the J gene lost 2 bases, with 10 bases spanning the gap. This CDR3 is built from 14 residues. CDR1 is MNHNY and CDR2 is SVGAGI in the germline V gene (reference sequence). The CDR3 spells CASSRGVTYNEQFF. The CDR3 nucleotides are TGTGCCAGCAGTCGCGGGGTTACCTACAATGAGCAGTTCTTC.

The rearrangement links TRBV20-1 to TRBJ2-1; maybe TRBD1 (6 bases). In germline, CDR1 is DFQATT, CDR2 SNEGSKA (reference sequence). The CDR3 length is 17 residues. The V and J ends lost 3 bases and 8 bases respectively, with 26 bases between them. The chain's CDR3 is CSARGTARGYVSDEQFF. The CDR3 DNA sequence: TGCAGTGCTAGGGGTACCGCCAGGGGATACGTCTCCGATGAGCAGTTCTTC.

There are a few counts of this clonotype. CDR3 sequence: CASRPGTGGSGANVLTF. CDR3 nucleotides: TGTGCCAGCAGGCCCGGGACAGGTGGGTCCGGGGCCAACGTCCTGACTTTC. The rearrangement links TRBV2 to TRBJ2-6; 8 bases align to TRBD1. The germline CDR1 and CDR2 sequences are SNHLY and FYNNEI. The CDR3 runs to 17 residues. V lost 6 bases and J lost 4; bases outside the gene matches: 11.

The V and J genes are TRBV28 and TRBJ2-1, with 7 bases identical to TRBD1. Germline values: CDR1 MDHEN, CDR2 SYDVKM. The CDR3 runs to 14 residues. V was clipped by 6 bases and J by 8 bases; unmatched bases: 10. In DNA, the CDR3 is TGTGCCAGCAGGGCAAACAGGGGTTTCCATGAGCAGTTCTTC. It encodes CASRANRGFHEQFF.

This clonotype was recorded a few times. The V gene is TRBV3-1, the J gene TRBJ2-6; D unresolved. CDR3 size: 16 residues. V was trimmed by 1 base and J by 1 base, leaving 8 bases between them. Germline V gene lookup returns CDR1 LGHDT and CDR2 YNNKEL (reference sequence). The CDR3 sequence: CASSQGGGSGANVLTF. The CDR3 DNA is TGTGCCAGCAGCCAAGGAGGTGGTTCTGGGGCCAACGTCCTGACTTTC.

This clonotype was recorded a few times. CDR3: CASSLIHRWPSTDTQYF. In nucleotides, the CDR3 is TGTGCCAGCAGCTTAATCCATAGGTGGCCTAGCACAGATACGCAGTATTTT. The V and J genes are TRBV7-2 and TRBJ2-3; D is ambiguous. V lost 2 bases and J 0 bases, leaving 15 bases between the germline ends. Per germline, CDR1 SGHTA and CDR2 FQGNSA. The CDR3 is made up of 17 amino acids.

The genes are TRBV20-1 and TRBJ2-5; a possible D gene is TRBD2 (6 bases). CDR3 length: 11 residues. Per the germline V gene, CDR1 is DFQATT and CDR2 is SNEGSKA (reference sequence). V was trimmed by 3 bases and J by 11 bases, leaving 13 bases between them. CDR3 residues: CSASRDSEQYF. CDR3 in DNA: TGCAGTGCTAGCCGGGACTCAGAGCAGTACTTC.

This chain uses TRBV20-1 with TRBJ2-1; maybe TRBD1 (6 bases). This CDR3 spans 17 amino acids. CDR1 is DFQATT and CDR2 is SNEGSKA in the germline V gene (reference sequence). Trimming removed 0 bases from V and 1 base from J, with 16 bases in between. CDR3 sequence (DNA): TGCAGTGCTAGAGATGGGGCAGGGGCAGTGTCCTACAATGAGCAGTTCTTC. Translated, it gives CSARDGAGAVSYNEQFF.

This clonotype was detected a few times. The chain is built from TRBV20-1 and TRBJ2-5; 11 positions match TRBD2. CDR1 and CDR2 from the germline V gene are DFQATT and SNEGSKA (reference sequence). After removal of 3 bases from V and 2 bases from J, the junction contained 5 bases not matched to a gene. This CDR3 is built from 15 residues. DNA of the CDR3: TGCAGTGCTAGTCTAGCGGGAGGATTACAAGAGACCCAGTACTTC. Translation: CSASLAGGLQETQYF.

This CDR3 is CASSLTSGTFYEQYF. CDR3 nucleotides: TGCGCCAGCAGCCTTACTAGCGGAACTTTCTACGAGCAGTACTTC. The chain uses TRBV4-1 and TRBJ2-7; TRBD2 matches 8 bases. The CDR3 is made up of 15 amino acids. Germline V gene sequence: CDR1 MGHRA, CDR2 YSYEKL. The ends lost 4 bases at V and 3 bases at J; junction bases unmatched: 8.

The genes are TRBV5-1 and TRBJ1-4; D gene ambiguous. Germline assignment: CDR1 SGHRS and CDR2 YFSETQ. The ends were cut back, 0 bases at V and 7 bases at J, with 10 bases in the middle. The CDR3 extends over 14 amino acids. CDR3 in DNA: TGCGCCAGCAGCTTGGTGGCGGCTGGTGAAAAACTGTTTTTT. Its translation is CASSLVAAGEKLFF.

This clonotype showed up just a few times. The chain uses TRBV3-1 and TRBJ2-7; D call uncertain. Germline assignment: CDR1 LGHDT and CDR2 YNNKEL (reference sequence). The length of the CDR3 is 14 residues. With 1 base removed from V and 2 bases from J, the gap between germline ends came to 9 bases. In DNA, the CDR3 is TGTGCCAGCAGCCAAGGGACCCGTCCCTACGAGCAGTACTTC. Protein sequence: CASSQGTRPYEQYF.

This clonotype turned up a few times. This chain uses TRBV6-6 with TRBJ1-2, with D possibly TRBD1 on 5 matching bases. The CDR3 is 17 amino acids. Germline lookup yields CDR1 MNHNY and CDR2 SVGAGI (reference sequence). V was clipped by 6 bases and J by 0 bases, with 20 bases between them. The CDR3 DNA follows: TGTGCCAGCAGCCTACTGGCCCCGACAGTGGCTAACTATGGCTACACCTTC. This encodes CASSLLAPTVANYGYTF.

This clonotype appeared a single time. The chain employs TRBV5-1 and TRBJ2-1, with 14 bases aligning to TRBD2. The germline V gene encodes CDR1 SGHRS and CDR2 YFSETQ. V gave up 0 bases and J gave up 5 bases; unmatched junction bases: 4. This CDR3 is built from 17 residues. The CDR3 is CASSLEGTSGGHNEQFF. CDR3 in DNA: TGCGCCAGCAGCTTGGAGGGGACTAGCGGGGGCCACAATGAGCAGTTCTTC.

The CDR3 coding sequence is TGCAGTGCCGTGGACAGGCGCCTCTCCTACGAGCAGTACTTC. It codes for CSAVDRRLSYEQYF. The chain uses TRBV20-1 and TRBJ2-7, with 7 positions matching TRBD1. J gave up 0 bases and V 6 bases, and 8 bases lay outside the gene matches. Germline CDR1 is DFQATT and CDR2 is SNEGSKA (reference sequence). The CDR3 loop spans 14 amino acids.

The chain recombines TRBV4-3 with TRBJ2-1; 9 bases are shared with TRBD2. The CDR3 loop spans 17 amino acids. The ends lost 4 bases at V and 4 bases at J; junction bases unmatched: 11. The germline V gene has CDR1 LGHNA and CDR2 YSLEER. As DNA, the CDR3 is TGCGCCAGCAGCCGCGCCCTGGAAGCGGGGGGTTACAATGAGCAGTTCTTC. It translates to CASSRALEAGGYNEQFF.

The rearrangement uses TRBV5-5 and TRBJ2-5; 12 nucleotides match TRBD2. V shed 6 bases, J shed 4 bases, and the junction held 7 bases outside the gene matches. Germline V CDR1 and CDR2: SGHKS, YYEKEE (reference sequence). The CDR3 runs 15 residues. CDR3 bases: TGTGCCAGCAATCTAGCGGGAGGGTCCAGAGAGACCCAGTACTTC. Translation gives CASNLAGGSRETQYF.

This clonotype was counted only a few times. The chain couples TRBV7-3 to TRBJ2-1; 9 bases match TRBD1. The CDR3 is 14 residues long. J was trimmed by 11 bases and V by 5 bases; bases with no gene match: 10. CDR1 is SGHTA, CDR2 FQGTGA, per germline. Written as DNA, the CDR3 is TGTGCCAGCAGCCCACAGGGGGCTCAGGGTAAGCAGTTCTTC. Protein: CASSPQGAQGKQFF.

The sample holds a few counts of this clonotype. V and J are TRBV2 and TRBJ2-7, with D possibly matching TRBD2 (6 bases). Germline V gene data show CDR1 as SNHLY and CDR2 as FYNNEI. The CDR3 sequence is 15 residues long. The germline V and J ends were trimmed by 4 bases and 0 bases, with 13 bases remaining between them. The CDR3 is CASSATSQSSYEQYF. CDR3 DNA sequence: TGTGCCAGCAGTGCAACTAGCCAAAGCTCCTACGAGCAGTACTTC.

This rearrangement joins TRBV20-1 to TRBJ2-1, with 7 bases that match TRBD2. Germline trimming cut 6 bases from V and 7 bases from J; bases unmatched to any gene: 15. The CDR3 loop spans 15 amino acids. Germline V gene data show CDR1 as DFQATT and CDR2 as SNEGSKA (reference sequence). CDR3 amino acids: CSATTMAGAGNEQFF. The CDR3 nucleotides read TGCAGTGCCACCACTATGGCGGGAGCTGGGAATGAGCAGTTCTTC.

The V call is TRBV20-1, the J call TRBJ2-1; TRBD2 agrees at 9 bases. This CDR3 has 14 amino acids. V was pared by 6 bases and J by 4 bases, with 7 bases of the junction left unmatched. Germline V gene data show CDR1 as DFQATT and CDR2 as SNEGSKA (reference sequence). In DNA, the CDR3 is TGCAGTGCCAGCGGGGGGCCGGGGTACAATGAGCAGTTCTTC. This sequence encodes CSASGGPGYNEQFF.

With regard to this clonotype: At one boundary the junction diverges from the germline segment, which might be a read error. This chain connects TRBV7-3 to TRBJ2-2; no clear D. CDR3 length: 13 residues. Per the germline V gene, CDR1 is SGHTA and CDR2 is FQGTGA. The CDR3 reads CASSLKGTGELFF. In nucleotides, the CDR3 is TGCGCCAGCAGCTTAAAGGGTACCGGGGAGCTGTTTTTT.

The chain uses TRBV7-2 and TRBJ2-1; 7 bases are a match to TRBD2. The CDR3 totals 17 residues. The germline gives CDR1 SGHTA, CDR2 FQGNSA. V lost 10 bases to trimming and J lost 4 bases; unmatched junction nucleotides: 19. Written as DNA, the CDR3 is TGTGCCACCCGCCAGAATAGCGGAGGGAGGGGTTACAATGAGCAGTTCTTC. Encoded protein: CATRQNSGGRGYNEQFF.

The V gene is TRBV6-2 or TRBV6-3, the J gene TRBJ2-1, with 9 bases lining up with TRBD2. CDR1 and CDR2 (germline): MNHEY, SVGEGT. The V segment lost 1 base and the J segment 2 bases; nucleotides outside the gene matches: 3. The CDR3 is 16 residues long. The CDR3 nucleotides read TGTGCCAGCAGTTACTACGGACTAGCGCCCTACAATGAGCAGTTCTTC. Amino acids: CASSYYGLAPYNEQFF.